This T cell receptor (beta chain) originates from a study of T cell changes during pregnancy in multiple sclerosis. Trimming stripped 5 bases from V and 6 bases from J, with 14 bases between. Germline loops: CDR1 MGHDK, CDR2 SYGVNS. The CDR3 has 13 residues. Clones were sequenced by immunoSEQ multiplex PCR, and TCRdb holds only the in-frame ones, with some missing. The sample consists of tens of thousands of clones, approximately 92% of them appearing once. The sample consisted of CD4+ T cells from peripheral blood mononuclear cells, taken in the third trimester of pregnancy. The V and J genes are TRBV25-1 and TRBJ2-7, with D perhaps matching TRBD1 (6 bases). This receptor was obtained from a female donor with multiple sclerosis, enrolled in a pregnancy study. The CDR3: CASSSTGSGEQYF. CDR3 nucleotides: TGTGCCAGCAGTTCAACAGGGTCAGGCGAGCAGTACTTC.